The rows below give T cell receptor beta chains drawn from one sample of a study of blood T cell repertoires in COVID-19. Clones were read by immunoSEQ multiplex PCR, and TCRdb kept only the in-frame ones, dropping some. There are some 370,000 clones in the sample; less than 90% occur only once, and approximately 5% lies in the top ten. The source material was PBMCs or T cells enriched from blood (not recorded which). The receptor set was obtained from a woman in her forties or fifties who had recovered from COVID-19. Each CDR3 is given without its conserved first and last residue. Fields, in order: J gene, V gene, CDR3 protein.

TRBJ1-1	TRBV29-1	SSVAGAGTEAF
TRBJ2-1	TRBV11-2	ASSPGTGAGNEQF
TRBJ2-5	TRBV5-1	ASSYDRETQY
TRBJ2-2	TRBV30	AWSAGNTGELF
TRBJ2-3	TRBV27	ASSSGPPDTQY
TRBJ1-1	TRBV29-1	SVPGQGSPEAF
TRBJ1-6	TRBV11-2	ASTAGGALFSLH
TRBJ2-1	TRBV24-1	ATSDASGDSYNEQF
TRBJ2-7	TRBV19	ASTSTGASSYEQY
TRBJ1-1	TRBV10-3	ASDRGLGTEAF
TRBJ2-3	TRBV27	ASSSRGRPDTQY
TRBJ1-2	TRBV30	AWSPLAGSFYGYT
TRBJ2-5	TRBV11-3	ASSLGRGSQETQY
TRBJ2-7	TRBV25-1	ASGQGSYEQY
TRBJ1-1	TRBV9	ASSPFGSTEAF
TRBJ2-5	TRBV7-8	ASSIRQGLFGTQY
TRBJ2-7	TRBV11-2	ASSPGTGSSYEQY
TRBJ1-2	TRBV9	ASSVETGSYGYT
TRBJ1-1	TRBV24-1	ATSGSNRGAGDTEAF
TRBJ1-2	TRBV9	ASSVQTGGGYGYT